The entry below describes one T cell receptor beta chain. These data belong to a study of T cell clones after liver transplantation. Overall study context: Post-transplant blood was tracked for graft-donor-reactive T cell clones identified in a pre-transplant mixed lymphocyte reaction. Samples came pre-transplant, pre-randomization before withdrawal, and post-randomization after withdrawal ended.

TCRdb's copy holds only in-frame clones and misses some; the assay was immunoSEQ multiplex PCR. The sample consists of tens of thousands of clones, less than 85% of them appearing once. The specimen was CD4+ T cells from blood, collected at the 22-month timepoint. The TCR comes from a human patient who received a liver transplant. Some T cells may be supplied by the graft donor.

The CDR3 coding sequence is TGTGCCAGCACCCCAAGTCAGGGAGGGCTCTACGAGCAGTACTTC. Its protein is CASTPSQGGLYEQYF. The gene calls are TRBV6-1 and TRBJ2-7; the match to TRBD2 covers 7 bases. The CDR3 runs to 15 residues. CDR1 and CDR2 from the germline V gene are MNHNS and SASEGT. With V trimmed by 7 bases and J by 3 bases, 12 bases remained unmatched.